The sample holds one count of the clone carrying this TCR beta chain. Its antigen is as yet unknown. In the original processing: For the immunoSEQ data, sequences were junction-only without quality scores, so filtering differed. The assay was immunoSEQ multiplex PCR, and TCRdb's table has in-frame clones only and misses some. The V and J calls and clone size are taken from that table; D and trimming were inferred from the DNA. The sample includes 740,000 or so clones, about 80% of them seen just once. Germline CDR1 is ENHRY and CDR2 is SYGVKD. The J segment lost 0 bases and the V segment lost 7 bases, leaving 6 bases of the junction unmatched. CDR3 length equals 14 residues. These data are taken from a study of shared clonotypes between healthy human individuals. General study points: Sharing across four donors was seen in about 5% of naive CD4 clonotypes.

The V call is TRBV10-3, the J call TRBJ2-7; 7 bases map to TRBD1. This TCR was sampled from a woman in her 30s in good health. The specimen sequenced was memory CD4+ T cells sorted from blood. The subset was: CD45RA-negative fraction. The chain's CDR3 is CAIKRQGDSYEQYF. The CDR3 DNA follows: TGTGCCATCAAGAGACAGGGCGACTCCTACGAGCAGTACTTC.